This TCR beta chain was obtained from a study of spatial heterogeneity in lung cancer. A unique molecular identifier was attached to every TCR cDNA molecule. One entry per CDR3 protein, called by TCRdb with MiXCR from the 5' RACE reads. The data contain roughly 39,000 distinct CDR3 sequences, 6.5% to 9% of them seen just once; the ten biggest clones take up 25% to 30%. V lost 0 bases and J 2 bases, leaving 11 bases between the germline ends. CDR3 length: 15 residues. Germline lookup yields CDR1 LGHNA and CDR2 YSLEER. Time point specified: sample taken at primary tumor resection. There were 72 donors, all of them untreated patients with early-stage non-small cell lung cancer. This clonotype was counted only a few times.

The specimen comprised PBMCs, sampled at surgery. The TCR was taken from a male donor with early-stage non-small cell lung cancer. The rearrangement joins TRBV4-3 to TRBJ2-7, with D possibly matching TRBD2 (5 bases). This chain's CDR3 is CASSQESGGAYEQYF. The CDR3 bases are TGCGCCAGCAGCCAAGAGTCAGGAGGAGCCTACGAGCAGTACTTC.